Here is one T cell receptor beta chain with its context. This clonotype was counted a few times. Its target antigen remains unknown. Base qualities are not at hand, and no much larger clone is one base apart. What this sample's time point label stands for: pre-sensitization, week 0. This specimen's treatment or condition label, per the study, means: therapeutic diphenylcyclopropenone sensitization with weekly scalp DPC. Blood at each patch-test visit was drawn before the patch test was applied. To be eligible, patients had to be aged 18 to 70, diagnosed with alopecia and judged suitable for DPC therapy, while pregnant patients were excluded. Unfractionated whole blood was collected in Tempus Blood RNA tubes, and total RNA was extracted from that blood. This entry belongs to a study of human T cells and chemical hapten exposure (TCRdb year 2021). The study in broad terms: For sensitization, 2% DPC in acetone was applied to a 2 cm by 2 cm area of upper inner arm skin. Throughout the study period of roughly five months, patients also received therapeutic DPC doses to the scalp every week. Patch testing on the upper back used Finn chambers containing 0.01% DPC, with scoring done after 6 days according to International Contact Dermatitis Research Group standards. The patient cohort, mostly female, included alopecia areata with under or over 50% scalp involvement, alopecia totalis and alopecia universalis. Libraries were pooled for sequencing, and per-sample TCR yields varied mainly because of small differences in library volumes within the pool. This study followed changes in the peripheral blood TCR repertoire in vivo during primary and secondary sensitization of alopecia patients to the hapten diphenylcyclopropenone (DPC). Patient blood was sampled pre-sensitization (week 0) and at 2, 6 and about 24 weeks after DPC sensitization. Blood for TCR sequencing was provided by twenty-nine alopecia patients at one to four time points (pre-sensitization, 2, 6 and 24 weeks). Overall study outcomes, separate from this receptor: Compared with pre-sensitization or healthy control sets, expanded TCRs formed significantly more large CDR3 similarity clusters, which is consistent with antigen-driven responses. All patients had alopecia, a presumed autoimmune disease, so their immune response might differ from that of healthy individuals. No change with DPC sensitization was found in the number of TCRs above 1 in 1000 frequency, and no evidence of global repertoire structure alterations was found. After repeated subsampling, the strength of the expansion versus patch-test correlation and the threshold at which it became significant changed. The number of PT1 expanded TCRs positively correlated with patch test score, significant at thresholds 8, 16 and 32 but not 4.

Library preparation employed RACE. Sequencing instrument: NextSeq 500. Library preparation attached unique molecular identifiers to individual cDNA molecules for quantitative, reproducible TCR counting. Both TCR alpha and TCR beta chains were sequenced from each blood RNA sample. The study's processing was this. A median of roughly 99,000 TCRs per sample was observed, with a range of about 23,224 to 700,000. The Decombinator software suite was used to annotate V, J and CDR3 in the TCR reads. To make PS versus PT1 abundance plots, every sample was subsampled to the same number of TCRs (28,000). TCRs were defined as expanded if absent before sensitization and observed at least eight times at the 2-week time point. The public sequencing data were trimmed at Q25 with fastp and processed into clonotypes with MiXCR by TCRdb, which kept only in-frame beta chains. Entries are consolidated by CDR3 protein sequence, retaining the most common genes and DNA. V and J calls and clone size were set by TCRdb, not the authors. The sample has about 59,000 distinct CDR3 sequences on record, approximately 11% of them singletons. The ten largest make up around 4.1% of the sample.

The TCR sequence derives from a middle-aged woman with alopecia areata. Some clones in this sample may be carry-over from other donors' samples. The source material was whole blood, sampled in connection with sensitization to the hapten diphenylcyclopropenone (DPC).

The sequenced DNA: TGTGCCAGCAGCTTCCGGAACTACAATGAGCAGTTCTTC. This yields the protein CASSFRNYNEQFF. The chain employs TRBV7-2 and TRBJ2-1, with the D gene uncertain. According to the germline V gene, CDR1 reads SGHTA and CDR2 reads FQGNSA. The germline ends are 6 bases apart after V is trimmed by 3 bases and J by 3 bases. The CDR3 runs 13 residues from the cysteine to the phenylalanine. Kept here is only the CDR3 DNA, which spans 39 bases and is read in frame from base 1.